A single sample is the source of the 31 T cell receptor beta chains below, sequenced in a study of graft-versus-host responses after intestinal transplantation. Sequencing was performed with immunoSEQ multiplex PCR; in TCRdb, only in-frame clones are kept and a portion is missing. The top ten clones hold approximately 0.34% of a sample with approximately 80,000 clones, roughly 91% of them seen once. These TCRs' antigens remain unknown. The sequenced sample was unstimulated CD4+ T cells sorted from spleen or lymph node cells, obtained before intestinal transplant. The receptors derive from a human donor who received an intestinal transplant.

This chain links TRBV2 with TRBJ2-3; D is undetermined. The germline V gene encodes CDR1 SNHLY and CDR2 FYNNEI. The CDR3 has 14 amino acids. With 5 bases removed from V and 6 bases from J, the gap between germline ends came to 15 bases. DNA of the CDR3: TGTGCCAGCAGTCCACTCTCACGGCGGGATACGCAGTATTTT. Translation: CASSPLSRRDTQYF.

This clone was seen once. The rearrangement uses TRBV9 and TRBJ2-1; TRBD2 aligns across 11 bases. Losses at the gene ends were 4 bases for V and 6 bases for J; bases not matched to a gene: 9. CDR1 is SGDLS, CDR2 YYNGEE, per germline. The CDR3 length is 16 residues. DNA for the CDR3: TGTGCCAGCAGCTTGACCGGGACTAGCGGAGTCAATGAGCAGTTCTTC. Protein: CASSLTGTSGVNEQFF.

J is TRBJ2-3 and V is TRBV9; 8 bases agree with TRBD2. Looked up from germline, CDR1 is SGDLS and CDR2 is YYNGEE. V dropped 1 base and J dropped 1; count of bases not matched to a gene: 5. There are 16 residues in the CDR3. DNA for the CDR3: TGTGCCAGCAGCGTATTTGCGGGAGGTGGCACAGATACGCAGTATTTT. It encodes CASSVFAGGGTDTQYF.

The chain employs TRBV28 and TRBJ1-1; D might be TRBD1 (6 bases). The length of the CDR3 is 15 residues. V was shortened by 1 base and J by 5 bases, with 14 bases between the two germline ends. In germline, CDR1 is MDHEN, CDR2 SYDVKM. CDR3 residues: CASSLFAGDGTEAFF. The CDR3 region has the DNA TGTGCCAGCAGTTTATTTGCAGGGGACGGGACTGAAGCTTTCTTT.

This chain joins TRBV28 and TRBJ2-5, with 10 positions matching TRBD2. Losses at the gene ends were 3 bases for V and 12 bases for J; bases not matched to a gene: 1. Per germline, CDR1 MDHEN and CDR2 SYDVKM. The CDR3 covers 11 residues. CDR3 amino acids: CASSFGTSEYF. CDR3 DNA sequence: TGTGCCAGCAGTTTTGGGACTAGCGAGTACTTC.

The rearrangement uses TRBV30 and TRBJ2-7; maybe TRBD1 (6 bases). This CDR3 contains 14 residues. Germline loops: CDR1 GTSNPN, CDR2 SVGIG (reference sequence). V shed 2 bases and J shed 2 bases, with 13 bases lying between them. CDR3 in DNA: TGTGCCTGGAGTCCTCCGGGACATCCCTACGAGCAGTACTTC. It encodes CAWSPPGHPYEQYF.

The chain employs TRBV7-3 and TRBJ2-1; tentatively, D is TRBD2 (6 bases). There are 15 residues in the CDR3. The V and J ends lost 1 base and 8 bases respectively, with 15 bases between them. Germline values: CDR1 SGHTA, CDR2 FQGTGA. This chain's CDR3 is CASSLSDGRSHEQFF. In DNA form, the CDR3 reads TGTGCCAGCAGCTTAAGCGACGGGAGATCGCATGAGCAGTTCTTC.

V and J are TRBV6-1 and TRBJ1-1; D is undetermined. Trimming shortened V by 5 bases and J by 0 bases, and 7 bases separated the two germline ends. The CDR3 runs to 13 residues. In germline, CDR1 is MNHNS, CDR2 SASEGT. CDR3 sequence (DNA): TGTGCCAGCAGTCACACACTGAACACTGAAGCTTTCTTT. Its translation is CASSHTLNTEAFF.

This clone occurred a few times. The rearrangement uses TRBV14 and TRBJ1-1; D is unclear. The CDR3 totals 15 residues. Per germline, CDR1 SGHDN and CDR2 FVKESK. Trimming took 2 bases from V and 3 from J, leaving 13 bases between them. CDR3 nucleotide sequence: TGTGCCAGCAGCCAAACTCCCGGAGGGTACACTGAAGCTTTCTTT. It specifies CASSQTPGGYTEAFF.

The chain is built from TRBV19 and TRBJ2-7; no firm D call. Germline CDR1 and CDR2: LNHDA and SQIVND (reference sequence). The CDR3 loop spans 18 amino acids. Trimming stripped 7 bases from V and 3 bases from J, with 28 bases between. CDR3 sequence reads: CASIWFPPPVNYYYEQYF. CDR3 nucleotides: TGTGCCAGTATCTGGTTCCCCCCTCCAGTCAACTATTACTACGAGCAGTACTTC. Combining the CDR3 with reference TRBV19 and TRBJ2-7 gives the whole variable domain DGGITQSPKYLFRKEGQNVTLSCEQNLNHDAMYWYRQDPGQGLRLIYYSQIVNDFQKGDIAEGYSVSREKKESFPLTVTSAQKNPTAFYLCASIWFPPPVNYYYEQYFGPGTRLTVT.

The rearrangement links TRBV18 to TRBJ1-2; D unclear. The V gene lost 0 bases and the J gene lost 2 bases, with 7 bases spanning the gap. This CDR3 is 14 amino acids long. CDR1 is KGHSH, CDR2 LQKENI, per germline. CDR3 coding DNA: TGTGCCAGCTCACCACCGTCGGGGAACTATGGCTACACCTTC. It codes for CASSPPSGNYGYTF.

This clone was seen once. The chain combines TRBV6-1 with TRBJ1-3; a weak D match, TRBD1 (5 bases). Germline V gives CDR1 MNHNS, CDR2 SASEGT. Trimming stripped 6 bases from V and 0 bases from J, with 9 bases between. The CDR3 extends over 14 amino acids. Here the CDR3 reads CASSNRFSGNTIYF. CDR3 in DNA: TGTGCCAGCAGCAACAGGTTCTCTGGAAACACCATATATTTT.

The chain joins TRBV6-1 to TRBJ1-5; D is unresolved. V shed 1 base and J shed 3 bases, with 16 bases lying between them. The CDR3 has 17 residues. CDR1 is MNHNS and CDR2 is SASEGT in the germline V gene. The CDR3 coding sequence is TGTGCCAGCAGTGAAGTGAGGGTTTTAGAAAACAATCAGCCCCAGCATTTT. Translation: CASSEVRVLENNQPQHF.

The chain couples TRBV5-6 to TRBJ2-5; D is unclear. Per the germline V gene, CDR1 is SGHDT and CDR2 is YYEEEE. CDR3 size: 13 residues. The germline V and J ends were trimmed by 2 bases and 4 bases, with 9 bases remaining between them. CDR3 residues: CASSFIALETQYF. The CDR3 coding sequence is TGTGCCAGCAGCTTCATCGCGTTAGAGACCCAGTACTTC. Variable domain in full (rest from reference TRBV5-6 and TRBJ2-5): DAGVTQSPTHLIKTRGQQVTLRCSPKSGHDTVSWYQQALGQGPQFIFQYYEEEERQRGNFPDRFSGHQFPNYSSELNVNALLLGDSALYLCASSFIALETQYFGPGTRLLVL.

A note on this clone: The same CDR3 is also encoded by other DNA sequences in this sample. The chain is built from TRBV5-4 and TRBJ2-7; 7 nucleotides match TRBD1. This CDR3 comprises 16 residues. Trimming removed 0 bases from V and 2 bases from J; junction bases left unmatched: 8. CDR1 is SGHNT, CDR2 YYREEE, per germline (reference sequence). The chain's CDR3 is CASSLARGQATYEQYF. CDR3 nucleotides: TGTGCCAGCAGCTTGGCCAGAGGACAGGCAACCTACGAGCAGTACTTC.

The chain employs TRBV29-1 and TRBJ2-2; D gene uncertain. The CDR3 runs 14 residues. Trimming shortened V by 6 bases and J by 0 bases, and 11 bases separated the two germline ends. Germline CDR1 reads SQVTM; CDR2 reads ANQGSEA. The CDR3 region has the DNA TGCAGCGTCCGGTACGCCTCGAACACCGGGGAGCTGTTTTTT. Translated, it gives CSVRYASNTGELFF.

The V gene is TRBV9, the J gene TRBJ2-4; D may be TRBD1 (6 bases). The CDR3 covers 15 residues. Deletions cut 4 bases from V and 3 bases from J, with 14 bases between. Germline values: CDR1 SGDLS, CDR2 YYNGEE. CDR3 in amino acids: CASSPPGAGKNIQYF. In DNA form, the CDR3 reads TGTGCCAGCAGCCCCCCAGGGGCCGGCAAAAACATTCAGTACTTC. Variable domain in full (rest from reference TRBV9 and TRBJ2-4): DSGVTQTPKHLITATGQRVTLRCSPRSGDLSVYWYQQSLDQGLQFLIQYYNGEERAKGNILERFSAQQFPDLHSELNLSSLELGDSALYFCASSPPGAGKNIQYFGAGTRLSVL.

The chain carries TRBV7-3 and TRBJ2-3; D ambiguous. With 2 bases removed from V and 0 bases from J, the gap between germline ends came to 6 bases. Per germline, CDR1 SGHTA and CDR2 FQGTGA. CDR3 length: 14 residues. The CDR3 here is CASSLRSSTDTQYF. The CDR3 region has the DNA TGTGCCAGCAGCTTACGGTCCAGCACAGATACGCAGTATTTT.

In this sample, this clone turned up once. The J gene is TRBJ2-3, the V gene TRBV19; D unresolved. The germline gives CDR1 LNHDA, CDR2 SQIVND (reference sequence). CDR3 size: 13 residues. V shed 4 bases and J shed 5 bases, with 10 bases lying between them. The DNA of the CDR3 is TGTGCCAGTAGTACGTCCCGCGTAGATACGCAGTATTTT. It translates to CASSTSRVDTQYF.

The V gene is TRBV10-2, the J gene TRBJ1-5; D possibly corresponds to TRBD1 (5 bases). In germline, CDR1 is WSHSY, CDR2 SAAADI. The CDR3 runs 12 residues. The V end lost 4 bases, the J end lost 4 bases, and 5 bases lay between the germline ends. As DNA, the CDR3 is TGCGCCAGCAGTGGGACAAATCAGCCCCAGCATTTT. This translates into CASSGTNQPQHF.

This chain uses TRBV5-6 with TRBJ2-4; D might be TRBD2 (6 bases). The V end was cut by 5 bases, the J end by 6 bases, with 18 bases between. Germline loops: CDR1 SGHDT, CDR2 YYEEEE. The CDR3 is 15 amino acids. CDR3 amino acids: CASSPGGVGLNIQYF. CDR3 nucleotide sequence: TGTGCCAGCAGTCCCGGGGGTGTAGGGTTAAACATTCAGTACTTC.

This clone showed up just a few times. This chain connects TRBV2 to TRBJ1-1, with no clear D. The CDR3 has 14 amino acids. Germline loops: CDR1 SNHLY, CDR2 FYNNEI. Trimming pared 4 bases from V and 1 base from J, leaving 10 bases between. CDR3 nucleotide sequence: TGTGCCAGCAGTGTAAGCAACAGGAACACTGAAGCTTTCTTT. Its protein product is CASSVSNRNTEAFF.

V and J are TRBV28 and TRBJ1-2; D is unclear. This CDR3 spans 13 amino acids. The germline V gene encodes CDR1 MDHEN and CDR2 SYDVKM. V was clipped by 6 bases and J by 1 base, with 9 bases between them. The CDR3 sequence: CASSPPGNYGYTF. For the CDR3, the DNA is TGTGCCAGCAGCCCCCCGGGTAACTATGGCTACACCTTC.

V and J are TRBV4-1 and TRBJ1-6; D is uncertain. Trimming left V 4 bases short and J 7 bases short, with 14 bases between. From germline, CDR1 is MGHRA and CDR2 YSYEKL. The CDR3 is 15 residues long. The CDR3 sequence: CASSRIREGNSPLHF. The CDR3, as DNA: TGCGCCAGCAGCCGTATCCGGGAAGGGAATTCACCCCTCCACTTT.

V usage is TRBV5-1 and J usage is TRBJ2-7; tentatively, D is TRBD1 (6 bases). The CDR3 spans 17 residues. The germline CDR1 and CDR2 sequences are SGHRS and YFSETQ. V lost 0 bases, J lost 2 bases, and 18 bases lay in between. The CDR3 here is CASSLGNLDRLAYEQYF. CDR3 bases: TGCGCCAGCAGCTTGGGGAATCTAGACAGGCTGGCCTACGAGCAGTACTTC.

This sequence joins TRBV18 and TRBJ2-6; 10 positions match TRBD2. V was pared by 5 bases and J by 0 bases, with 10 bases of the junction left unmatched. This CDR3 spans 19 amino acids. The V gene's germline CDR1 is KGHSH and CDR2 LQKENI. For the CDR3, the DNA is TGTGCCAGCTCAGTTCTTCTAGCGGGAGTGATCTCTGGGGCCAACGTCCTGACTTTC. It translates to CASSVLLAGVISGANVLTF.

The rearrangement joins TRBV19 to TRBJ1-5; D is possibly TRBD1 (6 bases). The CDR3 consists of 15 residues. Germline V gene data show CDR1 as LNHDA and CDR2 as SQIVND (reference sequence). Trimming shortened V by 4 bases and J by 4 bases, and 14 bases separated the two germline ends. The CDR3 sequence: CASSTFGRGNQPQHF. CDR3 nucleotides: TGTGCCAGTAGTACCTTTGGGAGGGGGAATCAGCCCCAGCATTTT.

The chain is built from TRBV5-4 and TRBJ1-3, with D hard to call. CDR3 size: 16 residues. Germline CDR1 SGHNT, CDR2 YYREEE (reference sequence). Deletions cut 2 bases from V and 1 base from J, with 13 bases between. In DNA, the CDR3 is TGTGCCAGCAGCTTAGGACGAGGGTGGTCTGGAAACACCATATATTTT. It encodes CASSLGRGWSGNTIYF.

The chain employs TRBV7-9 and TRBJ2-3; TRBD1 aligns across 7 bases. With 1 base clipped from V and 0 bases from J, the junction kept 4 bases outside the gene matches. This CDR3 is 16 amino acids long. Germline CDR1 reads SEHNR; CDR2 reads FQNEAQ (reference sequence). CDR3 sequence (DNA): TGTGCCAGCAGCTTAGGGGTGGACAGGAGCACAGATACGCAGTATTTT. This translates into CASSLGVDRSTDTQYF.

The gene calls are TRBV7-9 and TRBJ2-5; 9 bases agree with TRBD1. The CDR3 runs 14 residues. Germline V gives CDR1 SEHNR, CDR2 FQNEAQ (reference sequence). With 5 bases clipped from V and 5 bases from J, the junction kept 6 bases outside the gene matches. Here the CDR3 DNA reads TGTGCCAGCAGCCCGACAGGGGGAGGGGAGACCCAGTACTTC. As protein: CASSPTGGGETQYF.

J is TRBJ2-1 and V is TRBV5-4; 7 bases map to TRBD1. The CDR3 extends over 15 amino acids. In germline, CDR1 is SGHNT, CDR2 YYREEE (reference sequence). With V trimmed by 4 bases and J by 2 bases, 6 bases remained unmatched. The DNA for the CDR3 is TGTGCCAGCAGCCAGACAGGGTCCCCCTACAATGAGCAGTTCTTC. Translation gives CASSQTGSPYNEQFF.